This TCR beta chain is drawn from a study of cytomegalovirus exposure and HLA in healthy donors. Per the germline V gene, CDR1 is SEHNR and CDR2 is FQNEAQ (reference sequence). The CDR3 covers 13 residues. Note on this clone: Mismatch with germline at one junction end may stem from a read error.

In the PCR, 60 Vbeta and 13 Jbeta primers were used. The method was immunoSEQ multiplex PCR; TCRdb's version includes in-frame clones alone and lacks a portion of them. The repertoire consists of under 200,000 clones, with roughly 71% occurring once and the leading ten covering roughly 7.5%. The chain has TRBV7-9 and TRBJ2-2; the D gene is possibly TRBD1 (7 bases). Sequenced input: PBMCs. The clonotype was recovered from a male donor in good health and CMV-seropositive. In nucleotides, the CDR3 is TGTTCCAGCAGTTCAGGGGGGAGCGGGGAGCTGTTTTTT. As protein: CSSSSGGSGELFF.